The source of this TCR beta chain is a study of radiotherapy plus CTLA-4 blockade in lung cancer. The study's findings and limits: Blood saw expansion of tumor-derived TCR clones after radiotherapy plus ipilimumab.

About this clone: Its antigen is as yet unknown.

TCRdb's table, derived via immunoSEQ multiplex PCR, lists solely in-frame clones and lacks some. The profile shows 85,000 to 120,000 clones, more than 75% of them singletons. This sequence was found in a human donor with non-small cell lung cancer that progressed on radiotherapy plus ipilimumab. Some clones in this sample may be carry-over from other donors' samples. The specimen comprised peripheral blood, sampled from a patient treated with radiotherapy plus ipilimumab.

CDR3 in DNA: TGTGCCAGCAGCTATGGGACAGGGGGCGACGAGCAGTACTTC. Translated: CASSYGTGGDEQYF. J is TRBJ2-7 and V is TRBV7-3, with 12 bases that match TRBD1. CDR1 is SGHTA and CDR2 is FQGTGA in the germline V gene. V shed 4 bases and J 5 bases; nucleotides not matched to a gene: 3. CDR3 size: 14 residues.